Listed here are 21 T cell receptor beta chains from one sample, sequenced in a study of neurological immune-mediated disorders. TCRdb processed the 5' RACE reads anew with MiXCR; each CDR3 protein has one entry. The sample has roughly 52,000 distinct CDR3 sequences, approximately 3.6% seen once. The sample was CD4+ T cells from blood. These receptor sequences come from a woman aged 35 to 49 with multiple sclerosis.

This clonotype was counted ten times or more. The chain combines TRBV2 with TRBJ1-3; D uncertain. Per the germline V gene, CDR1 is SNHLY and CDR2 is FYNNEI. The CDR3 has 17 residues. V was clipped by 5 bases and J by 0 bases, with 17 bases between them. The CDR3 DNA reads TGTGCCAGCAGTCAAGTTATAGCCAGAGGCTCTGGAAACACCATATATTTT. It yields the protein CASSQVIARGSGNTIYF.

This clonotype was seen at least ten times. This chain connects TRBV7-9 to TRBJ2-3; TRBD2 matches at 10 bases. This CDR3 spans 14 amino acids. The V segment lost 5 bases and the J segment 1 base; nucleotides outside the gene matches: 0. The germline CDR1 and CDR2 sequences are SEHNR and FQNEAQ (reference sequence). CDR3 in amino acids: CASSTSGGTDTQYF. The CDR3 nucleotides are TGTGCCAGCAGCACTAGCGGGGGCACAGATACGCAGTATTTT.

This clonotype was picked up many times. This chain connects TRBV20-1 to TRBJ1-2, with TRBD1 as a possible D gene (5 bases). The germline V gene has CDR1 DFQATT and CDR2 SNEGSKA (reference sequence). V lost 0 bases to trimming and J lost 3 bases, with 8 bases between them. This CDR3 spans 13 amino acids. DNA for the CDR3: TGCAGTGCTAGAGAGCGGGGGGACTATGGCTACACCTTC. It is translated as CSARERGDYGYTF.

There are many counts of this clonotype. This chain links TRBV7-8 with TRBJ2-1; 9 bases agree with TRBD2. Trimming removed 7 bases from V and 3 bases from J; junction bases left unmatched: 1. The CDR3 consists of 13 residues. The V gene's germline CDR1 is SGHVS and CDR2 FQNEAQ. CDR3 bases: TGTGCCAGCACAGCGGGGGGCTACAATGAGCAGTTCTTC. The encoded protein is CASTAGGYNEQFF.

This clonotype has ten or more counts. The chain recombines TRBV7-9 with TRBJ1-1, with 10 bases fitting TRBD1. This CDR3 has 17 amino acids. Germline values: CDR1 SEHNR, CDR2 FQNEAQ (reference sequence). The J segment lost 0 bases and the V segment lost 6 bases, leaving 10 bases of the junction unmatched. DNA of the CDR3: TGTGCCAGCAGGGACGACAGGGGGCCCCTGATGAACACTGAAGCTTTCTTT. Residues: CASRDDRGPLMNTEAFF.

This clonotype was counted at least ten times. The J gene is TRBJ1-1, the V gene TRBV5-6, with D hard to call. With 1 base removed from V and 6 bases from J, the gap between germline ends came to 13 bases. This CDR3 is built from 14 residues. Germline-derived CDR1 and CDR2 are SGHDT and YYEEEE. CDR3 sequence reads: CASSLRRRRAEAFF. CDR3 coding DNA: TGTGCCAGCAGCTTGCGACGGCGAAGGGCTGAAGCTTTCTTT.

In its sample, this clonotype was seen many times. The chain is built from TRBV5-1 and TRBJ1-1; unclear D gene. CDR3 length: 16 residues. Per germline, CDR1 SGHRS and CDR2 YFSETQ. V gave up 4 bases and J gave up 1 base, with 17 bases separating them. The DNA for the CDR3 is TGCGCCAGCAGCCCATCCGGGCCCCCAAGGAACACTGAAGCTTTCTTT. Translating gives CASSPSGPPRNTEAFF. The full variable domain, in which reference TRBV5-1 and TRBJ1-1 provide the parts outside the CDR3, is KAGVTQTPRYLIKTRGQQVTLSCSPISGHRSVSWYQQTPGQGLQFLFEYFSETQRNKGNFPGRFSGRQFSNSRSEMNVSTLELGDSALYLCASSPSGPPRNTEAFFGQGTRLTVV.

V and J are TRBV3-1 and TRBJ1-1; maybe TRBD1 (5 bases). The CDR3 contains 13 residues. Germline CDR1 reads LGHDT; CDR2 reads YNNKEL (reference sequence). The ends were cut back, 1 base at V and 5 bases at J, with 8 bases in the middle. The CDR3 bases are TGTGCCAGCAGCCAAGGGGGACCAACTGAAGCTTTCTTT. Protein: CASSQGGPTEAFF.

This clonotype was counted many times. This chain uses TRBV10-3 with TRBJ2-1; D remains unclear. The CDR3 runs 14 residues. Germline V gene data show CDR1 as ENHRY and CDR2 as SYGVKD. V dropped 0 bases and J dropped 3 bases, with 6 bases sitting between them. CDR3 coding DNA: TGTGCCATCAGTGAGTCCCCTAACTACAATGAGCAGTTCTTC. Translation: CAISESPNYNEQFF.

This clonotype was counted many times. The chain is built from TRBV20-1 and TRBJ2-2, with D possibly being TRBD2 (6 bases). Trimming removed 5 bases from V and 4 bases from J, with 17 bases in between. Germline CDR1 and CDR2: DFQATT and SNEGSKA (reference sequence). The CDR3 runs to 15 residues. The CDR3 region has the DNA TGCAGTGCTTCCCCCCTCCAGGGAGGCACCGGGGAGCTGTTTTTT. Translating gives CSASPLQGGTGELFF.

There are many counts of this clonotype. In DNA, the CDR3 is TGCGCCAGCAGCTTGACGGGACAAAACTATGGCTACACCTTC. It yields the protein CASSLTGQNYGYTF. The chain recombines TRBV5-1 with TRBJ1-2, with D possibly being TRBD1 (6 bases). V was pared by 1 base and J by 2 bases, with 9 bases between. Germline values: CDR1 SGHRS, CDR2 YFSETQ. This CDR3 is built from 14 residues.

This clonotype was seen only a few times. The V call is TRBV6-1, the J call TRBJ2-3; no clear D. CDR3 length equals 13 residues. V lost 2 bases to trimming and J lost 1 base, with 4 bases between them. The germline gives CDR1 MNHNS, CDR2 SASEGT. The CDR3 is CASSELRTDTQYF. CDR3 coding DNA: TGTGCCAGCAGTGAACTTCGCACAGATACGCAGTATTTT.

In this sample, this clonotype turned up many times. The J gene is TRBJ1-1, the V gene TRBV7-3; D is ambiguous. Between the trimmed V and J ends, which lost 5 bases and 3 bases, there was a span of 13 bases. Germline V gene data show CDR1 as SGHTA and CDR2 as FQGTGA. The CDR3 runs 14 residues. The CDR3 loop reads CASSRIQEDTEAFF. The CDR3 DNA reads as TGTGCCAGCAGCCGCATTCAGGAGGACACTGAAGCTTTCTTT.

This clonotype was seen repeatedly, ten times or more. The rearrangement links TRBV15 to TRBJ1-1, with a weak D call TRBD1 (6 bases). Trimming stripped 0 bases from V and 3 bases from J, with 8 bases between. In germline, CDR1 is LNHNV, CDR2 YYDKDF (reference sequence). The CDR3 covers 14 residues. The CDR3 nucleotides are TGTGCCACCAGCAGAGATAGGGGGGACACTGAAGCTTTCTTT. Amino acids: CATSRDRGDTEAFF. The full variable domain, with the rest looked up from reference TRBV15 and TRBJ1-1, is DAMVIQNPRYQVTQFGKPVTLSCSQTLNHNVMYWYQQKSSQAPKLLFHYYDKDFNNEADTPDNFQSRRPNTSFCFLDIRSPGLGDTAMYLCATSRDRGDTEAFFGQGTRLTVV.

This clonotype came up many times. This chain connects TRBV6-5 to TRBJ2-3, with 11 bases identical to TRBD1. Looked up from germline, CDR1 is MNHEY and CDR2 is SVGAGI. Trimming cost V 5 bases and J 11 bases; bases outside gene matches: 6. This CDR3 is built from 13 residues. The CDR3 here is CASSKDRGRRQYF. CDR3 nucleotide sequence: TGTGCCAGCAGTAAGGACAGGGGGCGGCGGCAGTATTTT.

In its sample, this clonotype was seen a few times. The chain employs TRBV29-1 and TRBJ2-3; 8 nucleotides line up with TRBD2. The V and J ends lost 5 bases and 6 bases, in that order; junction bases with no gene match: 10. Per germline, CDR1 SQVTM and CDR2 ANQGSEA. CDR3 length: 14 amino acids. CDR3 in amino acids: CSVSGGGLRDTQYF. For the CDR3, the DNA is TGCAGCGTTTCCGGCGGGGGGCTGCGGGATACGCAGTATTTT.

This clonotype has a count of ten or more. The genes are TRBV11-2 and TRBJ1-2; no definite D call. Germline values: CDR1 SGHAT, CDR2 FQNNGV. The CDR3 totals 15 residues. Trimming removed 2 bases from V and 0 bases from J, with 10 bases in between. CDR3 DNA sequence: TGTGCCAGCAGCTTATCGGTGGGCTCTAACTATGGCTACACCTTC. Translating gives CASSLSVGSNYGYTF. Full variable domain (rest looked up from reference TRBV11-2 and TRBJ1-2): EAGVAQSPRYKIIEKRQSVAFWCNPISGHATLYWYQQILGQGPKLLIQFQNNGVVDDSQLPKDRFSAERLKGVDSTLKIQPAKLEDSAVYLCASSLSVGSNYGYTFGSGTRLTVV.

This clonotype was seen ten or more times. The chain uses TRBV4-1 and TRBJ2-5; D not certain. The germline V and J ends were trimmed by 3 bases and 7 bases, with 9 bases remaining between them. Germline V gene data show CDR1 as MGHRA and CDR2 as YSYEKL. The CDR3 spans 12 residues. The CDR3 region has the DNA TGCGCCAGCAGCCAGGAAGTGGGGACCCAGTACTTC. Protein sequence: CASSQEVGTQYF.

This clonotype has a count of ten or more. The chain uses TRBV4-2 and TRBJ1-3, with D uncertain. There are 15 residues in the CDR3. The V gene's germline CDR1 is LGHNA and CDR2 YNFKEQ. Trimming removed 3 bases from V and 0 bases from J, with 9 bases in between. CDR3 nucleotide sequence: TGTGCCAGCAGCCAGGAACAGCGCTCTGGAAACACCATATATTTT. This sequence encodes CASSQEQRSGNTIYF.

This clonotype was detected ten times or more. The chain recombines TRBV7-2 with TRBJ2-7; TRBD2 aligns across 10 bases. J was trimmed by 4 bases and V by 1 base; bases with no gene match: 7. Germline CDR1 and CDR2: SGHTA and FQGNSA. The CDR3 is 16 amino acids. The CDR3 is CASSLVGLAGAYEQYF. In DNA, the CDR3 is TGTGCCAGCAGCTTAGTAGGCCTAGCGGGGGCGTACGAGCAGTACTTC.

This clonotype showed up many times. The chain links TRBV7-9 to TRBJ2-2; tentative D call: TRBD1 (5 bases). Germline CDR1 reads SEHNR; CDR2 reads FQNEAQ (reference sequence). This CDR3 has 15 residues. Trimming removed 5 bases at V and 2 bases at J, with 12 bases between. CDR3 coding DNA: TGTGCCAGCAGCACAGGTCTGGGCAACACCGGGGAGCTGTTTTTT. Encoded protein: CASSTGLGNTGELFF.